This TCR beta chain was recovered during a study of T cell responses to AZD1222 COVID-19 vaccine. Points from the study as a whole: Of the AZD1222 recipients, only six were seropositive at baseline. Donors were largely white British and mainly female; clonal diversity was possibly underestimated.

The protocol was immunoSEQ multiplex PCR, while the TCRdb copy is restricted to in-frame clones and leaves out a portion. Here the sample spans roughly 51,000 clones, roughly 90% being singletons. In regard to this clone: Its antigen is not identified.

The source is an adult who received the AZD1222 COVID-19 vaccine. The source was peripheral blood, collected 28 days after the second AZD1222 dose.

The CDR3 here is CASSLVGSTNSPLHF. CDR3 sequence (DNA): TGTGCCAGCAGCTTAGTTGGGTCGACGAATTCACCCCTCCACTTT. The chain combines TRBV7-9 with TRBJ1-6, with no clear D. The CDR3 contains 15 residues. Germline lookup yields CDR1 SEHNR and CDR2 FQNEAQ (reference sequence). V lost 1 base to trimming and J lost 7 bases, with 11 bases between them.